The clone carrying this T cell receptor (beta chain) was counted only a few times. Its specificity is unknown. PBMCs were cryopreserved, and roughly 1.9 micrograms of genomic DNA from them went into TCR beta libraries. Trimming shortened V by 8 bases and J by 1 base, and 14 bases separated the two germline ends. Germline lookup yields CDR1 SQVTM and CDR2 ANQGSEA. The CDR3 runs 13 residues. Using immunoSEQ multiplex PCR, the repertoire was profiled, and TCRdb retains in-frame clones only, with some absent. The sample carries 90,000 to 100,000 clones, almost 80% recorded once. These data originate in a study of cytotoxic CD8 clonotypes in ibrutinib-treated CLL. Points from the study as a whole: Higher circulating CD8+ T-cell counts strongly accompanied higher baseline clonality, above age-matched healthy donors. Few clonotypes were public, and these shrank or held steady under treatment.

The chain uses TRBV29-1 and TRBJ1-1; possibly TRBD1 for D (6 bases). The sequences come from PBMCs, collected after 12 months of ibrutinib treatment. The receptor's source is a human donor with chronic lymphocytic leukemia. The DNA of the CDR3 is TGCAGCACCGACCAAGGGGGGAACACTGAAGCTTTCTTT. Encoded protein: CSTDQGGNTEAFF.